The sequence of this T cell receptor beta chain was determined in a study of shared clonotypes between healthy human individuals (dated by TCRdb to the early 2020s). Regarding the complete study: A couple of women and a few men aged 18 to 49 years were included in the cohort. To estimate repertoire size and how much clonotype sharing occurs between individuals, the study deeply sequenced the blood TCR repertoires of 5 or 6 healthy adults. To increase sequencing depth and limit assay-specific biases, TCR repertoire library preparation and sequencing were carried out by different laboratories using diverse techniques. Each donor's leukapheresis produced roughly between roughly 0.9 and 9 billion PBMCs.

Per the germline V gene (reference sequence), MNHNY is the CDR1 and SVGAGI is the CDR2. Here V drops 6 bases and J drops 2 bases, and the junction holds 9 bases not matched to any gene. Reading from cysteine to phenylalanine, the CDR3 counts 16 amino acids. Just the 48-base CDR3 DNA is kept, in frame starting at base 1. Using the deep immunoSEQ assay, multiplex PCR amplified TCR CDR3 regions from genomic DNA. For each cell subset, the extracted genomic DNA was distributed evenly across all wells of several immunoSEQ 96-well plates, and each plate served as one replicate. For unsorted PBMC, 250 to 350 ng of genomic DNA, equivalent to 30,000 to 35,000 T cell genomes, went into each replicate PCR. Ten immunoSEQ deep assay plates were used to sequence unsorted PBMC genomic DNA. Purified libraries were measured with a Qubit 3.0 fluorometer, size-checked on a Bioanalyzer 2100, and measured again with the KAPA Library Quantification kit. A separate single-read 150-cycle Illumina NextSeq 550 flow cell was used to sequence each immunoSEQ 96-well plate. Processing in the source paper ran as follows. Because the immunoSEQ output held only junctional sequences and lacked quality scores, the filtering could not match the filtering applied to full-length reads. Sequences were annotated with PyIR, a Python wrapper for IgBLAST v1.9, using IMGT germline references to assign V/J genes and CDR3. Any read was removed if the V/J assignment was weak (E-value above 1e-6), the CDR3 was missing, or the read contained stop codons, out-of-frame junctions, or ambiguous translated residues. V3J clonotypes were defined by identical inferred V gene, J gene, and CDR3 amino acid sequence. Percentage overlap between repertoires was calculated by dividing the number of shared unique clonotypes by the size of the smaller repertoire. Repertoire richness was assessed with RTK rarefaction, the Chao1 estimator, and Recon v2.1 estimates of unobserved clonotypes. TCRdb obtained this table from immuneACCESS and retained in-frame rearrangements with V and J assigned. These tables miss some clones; where compared with another copy, unresolved V genes account for less than half of the shortfall, and the remainder is unexplained. D and trimming come from the DNA, and the V and J calls and clone size come from that table. Here the sample has fewer than 600,000 clones; roughly 79% occur a single time. More than 10% of the sample is in the top ten clones.

This clone was picked up a small number of times. Its antigen specificity is not known. The input lacks base qualities; no much larger clone sits a single base away. Overall results and qualifications from the work: Sampling was restricted to blood, and TCR repertoires in tissues likely differ from the TCR repertoires found in blood. The small number of donors limited the genetic and exposure-history diversity represented. Based on pairwise subsampling, the degree of clonotype sharing among donors was expected to be affected by sequencing depth.

The donors were healthy, HIV-negative adults who had no recently reported acute infections or vaccinations. Every donor was a Caucasian adult living in Nashville, Tennessee, USA. For unsorted samples, about 90 million PBMCs were counted and genomic DNA was extracted with the QIAamp DNA Blood Mini kit. Blood was obtained by leukapheresis, after which PBMCs were separated by Ficoll-Histopaque density gradient centrifugation and cryopreserved in liquid nitrogen vapor phase. Sequenced input: PBMCs. The clonotype originates from a woman aged 40 to 55 in good health. Some clones in this sample may be carry-over from other donors' samples. Recombination linked TRBV6-6 to TRBJ2-3; 9 junctional bases match TRBD1. The CDR3 protein sequence reads: CASRRTGTGNTDTQYF. The bases are TGTGCCAGCAGACGAACCGGGACAGGGAACACAGATACGCAGTATTTT.